A selection of T cell receptor beta chains follows, all from one sample in a study of T cell responses to AZD1222 COVID-19 vaccine. Profiled with immunoSEQ multiplex PCR; TCRdb holds only in-frame clones, not every one. The sample includes tens of thousands of clones, around 83% of them seen just once. The source material was peripheral blood, sampled 28 days after the second AZD1222 dose. The receptor set was obtained from an adult who received the AZD1222 COVID-19 vaccine. Both conserved end residues are part of each CDR3. A D gene is named only where the DNA matches it firmly. Size values are once, few and many counts, or a class for expanded clones, and some rows have none.

CDR3 DNA	CDR3 protein	clone size	D gene	J gene	V gene
TGTGCCAGCAGCTTCCAGGGGGCGAACACTGAAGCTTTCTTT	CASSFQGANTEAFF	-	TRBD1	TRBJ1-1	TRBV7-9
TGTGCCAGCAGCTCAAGACTAGTCTCCTACGAGCAGTACTTC	CASSSRLVSYEQYF	-	-	TRBJ2-7	TRBV7-2
TGTGCCAGCAGCTTAGCGATCGAGTCCTATGGCTACACCTTC	CASSLAIESYGYTF	-	-	TRBJ1-2	TRBV7-9
TGTGCCAGCAGCTTCCCTACTACTAGCGGGGCGAACACCGGGGAGCTGTTTTTT	CASSFPTTSGANTGELFF	once	TRBD2	TRBJ2-2	TRBV5-4
TGTGCCAGCAGCTTCCGGACGGACTCCTACGAGCAGTACTTC	CASSFRTDSYEQYF	-	-	TRBJ2-7	TRBV7-9
TGTGCCAGCAGCTTGTTAGGGGGGCACGAGCAGTACTTC	CASSLLGGHEQYF	few	-	TRBJ2-7	TRBV5-4
TGTGCCAGCAGTCCGACTGGACCCTATGGCTACACCTTC	CASSPTGPYGYTF	-	-	TRBJ1-2	TRBV28
TGTGCCAGCAGTGAGACCAGATACGAGCAGTACTTC	CASSETRYEQYF	-	-	TRBJ2-7	TRBV6-1
TGTGCCAGTAGTCCTCCGGGACAGGTTTACCAAGAGACCCAGTACTTC	CASSPPGQVYQETQYF	-	TRBD1	TRBJ2-5	TRBV19
TGTGCCATCAGAACGAGCGGGAGGGCCGTAGATACGCAGTATTTT	CAIRTSGRAVDTQYF	once	TRBD2	TRBJ2-3	TRBV10-3
TGCGCCAGCATGGAGACTAACGGAGGCACTGAAGCTTTCTTT	CASMETNGGTEAFF	-	-	TRBJ1-1	TRBV5-1
TGTGCCATCAGGCAGGACAGAACCAATTCACCCCTCCACTTT	CAIRQDRTNSPLHF	once	-	TRBJ1-6	TRBV10-3
TGTGCCAGCAGCTTCGCTCCAGGTTCAAATCAGCCCCAGCATTTT	CASSFAPGSNQPQHF	-	-	TRBJ1-5	TRBV7-9
TGTGCCAGCAGGCCCTTAATTGCGGGTGCAAGAGCACAAACCTACGAGCAGTACTTC	CASRPLIAGARAQTYEQYF	-	-	TRBJ2-7	TRBV2
TGTGCCAGCAACAGTGATTATAGCAATCAGCCCCAGCATTTT	CASNSDYSNQPQHF	-	-	TRBJ1-5	TRBV28
TGTGCCATCGGAAGGGCAGAGGACACTGAAGCTTTCTTT	CAIGRAEDTEAFF	-	-	TRBJ1-1	TRBV10-3
TGCGCCAGCAGCTTGGCAGCGGCCACCGGGGAGCTGTTTTTT	CASSLAAATGELFF	-	-	TRBJ2-2	TRBV5-1